This paragraph covers one TCR beta chain sequence. Recruits, aged roughly 18 to 95 years, lived in under 25 US areas. Assignments of participants to cohorts depended upon their own reported clinical history. The sample belongs to a study of blood T cell repertoires in COVID-19. Study-level background: Samples came from the United States, Italy and Spain, spanning acute and convalescent COVID-19.

The table came from immunoSEQ multiplex PCR; TCRdb's copy has only in-frame clones and leaves some out. This table holds 390,000 or so clones, 75% to 90% found once. This TCR was sampled from a woman aged 45-65 years who had recovered from COVID-19. Sequencing was done on a sample of PBMCs or T cells enriched from blood (not recorded which).

CDR3 amino acids: CASGPMGSGNTIYF. The CDR3 DNA sequence: TGTGCCAGCGGGCCCATGGGCTCTGGAAACACCATATATTTT. The chain is built from TRBV27 and TRBJ1-3; D is uncertain. V gave up 8 bases and J gave up 0 bases, with 11 bases separating them. The germline V gene encodes CDR1 MNHEY and CDR2 SMNVEV (reference sequence). The CDR3 sequence is 14 residues long.